This entry lists 26 T cell receptor beta chains sequenced from one sample in a study of blood T cell repertoires in COVID-19. Sequencing used immunoSEQ multiplex PCR; TCRdb keeps in-frame clones, though not all of them. The sample comprises around 190,000 clones, approximately 91% of which are singletons, and 1.6% rests with the top ten. The sequencing input was peripheral blood. The receptors come from a man between 18 and 35 years old with active or convalescent COVID-19.

This chain links TRBV30 with TRBJ1-5, with 9 nucleotides matching TRBD1. Germline lookup yields CDR1 GTSNPN and CDR2 SVGIG (reference sequence). The CDR3 is made up of 14 amino acids. J was trimmed by 5 bases and V by 4 bases; bases with no gene match: 6. CDR3 region: CAWKTGGWDQPQHF. CDR3 nucleotide sequence: TGTGCCTGGAAGACAGGGGGTTGGGATCAGCCCCAGCATTTT.

This rearrangement joins TRBV30 to TRBJ2-7, with D hard to call. Trimming cost V 5 bases and J 2 bases, with 10 bases left between them. The CDR3 contains 12 residues. Germline values: CDR1 GTSNPN, CDR2 SVGIG (reference sequence). The CDR3 DNA sequence: TGTGCCTGGGCGTCGTCCCCCTACGAGCAGTACTTC. This codes for CAWASSPYEQYF. Full variable domain (remainder filled in from reference TRBV30 and TRBJ2-7): SQTIHQWPATLVQPVGSPLSLECTVEGTSNPNLYWYRQAAGRGLQLLFYSVGIGQISSEVPQNLSASRPQDRQFILSSKKLLLSDSGFYLCAWASSPYEQYFGPGTRLTVT.

In this sample, this clone turned up once. The chain couples TRBV2 to TRBJ1-1; D remains unclear. The CDR3 is 13 amino acids. Germline CDR1 and CDR2: SNHLY and FYNNEI. Between the trimmed V and J ends, which lost 2 bases and 5 bases, there was a span of 9 bases. The chain's CDR3 is CASSEFWETEAFF. In DNA, the CDR3 is TGTGCCAGCAGTGAATTTTGGGAGACTGAAGCTTTCTTT. The whole variable domain, remainder taken from reference TRBV2 and TRBJ1-1, is EPEVTQTPSHQVTQMGQEVILRCVPISNHLYFYWYRQILGQKVEFLVSFYNNEISEKSEIFDDQFSVERPDGSNFTLKIRSTKLEDSAMYFCASSEFWETEAFFGQGTRLTVV.

This clone was seen only once. The rearrangement uses TRBV2 and TRBJ1-5; D is unresolved. V lost 2 bases to trimming and J lost 6 bases, with 11 bases between them. The germline CDR1 and CDR2 sequences are SNHLY and FYNNEI. The CDR3 extends over 14 amino acids. DNA for the CDR3: TGTGCCAGCAGTGAAAGCAGGACTCTTCAGCCCCAGCATTTT. The encoded protein is CASSESRTLQPQHF.

The chain combines TRBV18 with TRBJ1-1; 7 bases agree with TRBD1. The CDR3 has 17 residues. Germline CDR1 reads KGHSH; CDR2 reads LQKENI. V gave up 2 bases and J gave up 1 base; unmatched junction bases: 10. The CDR3 loop is CASSPNSWTGANTEAFF. As DNA, the CDR3 is TGTGCCAGCTCACCAAACTCATGGACAGGAGCGAACACTGAAGCTTTCTTT.

The chain recombines TRBV12-3 or TRBV12-4 with TRBJ2-5, with 7 bases fitting TRBD1. V shed 6 bases and J 3 bases; nucleotides not matched to a gene: 4. The CDR3 has 13 residues. The CDR3 sequence is CASRPGTEETQYF. CDR3 in DNA: TGTGCCAGCAGACCCGGGACAGAAGAGACCCAGTACTTC.

There are a few counts of this clone. J is TRBJ2-7 and V is TRBV5-4; tentatively, D is TRBD2 (5 bases). There are 16 residues in the CDR3. CDR1 is SGHNT, CDR2 YYREEE, per germline (reference sequence). Trimming removed 4 bases at V and 6 bases at J, with 23 bases between. The CDR3 protein is CASSGRGRAVVSEQYF. The CDR3 DNA reads as TGTGCCAGCAGCGGCCGAGGGCGAGCGGTTGTTTCCGAGCAGTACTTC.

The V gene is TRBV7-2, the J gene TRBJ2-4; possible D gene TRBD2, 6 bases. Germline CDR1 SGHTA, CDR2 FQGNSA. V lost 2 bases to trimming and J lost 1 base, with 12 bases between them. The CDR3 is 16 residues long. The CDR3 coding sequence is TGTGCCAGCAGCTTAATGGGGGGTCTGGCCAAAAACATTCAGTACTTC. This codes for CASSLMGGLAKNIQYF.

The chain is built from TRBV10-3 and TRBJ2-5; the D gene is possibly TRBD1 (5 bases). The V end was cut by 5 bases, the J end by 1 base, with 8 bases between. CDR3 length equals 13 residues. Looked up from germline, CDR1 is ENHRY and CDR2 is SYGVKD. The CDR3 bases are TGTGCCATCAGTTTTGACAGCCAAGAGACCCAGTACTTC. Protein product: CAISFDSQETQYF.

The chain has TRBV19 and TRBJ2-3; 10 nucleotides agree with TRBD2. CDR3 size: 15 residues. Germline-derived CDR1 and CDR2 are LNHDA and SQIVND (reference sequence). Trimming removed 7 bases from V and 4 bases from J; junction bases left unmatched: 8. In DNA, the CDR3 is TGTGCCAGTACCCCTAGCGGGAGTCACCCAGATACGCAGTATTTT. As protein: CASTPSGSHPDTQYF.

The V gene is TRBV30, the J gene TRBJ2-3, with D perhaps TRBD1 (6 bases). Germline CDR1 reads GTSNPN; CDR2 reads SVGIG (reference sequence). Trimming pared 0 bases from V and 4 bases from J, leaving 11 bases between. This CDR3 region has 14 residues. The CDR3 DNA reads as TGTGCCTGGAGTGTTCCCGAGGGGGCAGATACGCAGTATTTT. Protein product: CAWSVPEGADTQYF.

The rearrangement uses TRBV10-2 and TRBJ2-7, with 7 bases lining up with TRBD1. Germline assignment: CDR1 WSHSY and CDR2 SAAADI. V lost 0 bases to trimming and J lost 7 bases; unmatched junction nucleotides: 15. The CDR3 covers 17 residues. The CDR3 DNA follows: TGCGCCAGCAGTGAGTCGAAAGGCGGAAGGGGGCGTAGTGAGCAGTACTTC. Its translation: CASSESKGGRGRSEQYF.

The chain joins TRBV19 to TRBJ1-5, with D maybe TRBD1 (6 bases). The V and J ends lost 3 bases and 5 bases respectively, with 14 bases between them. Germline assignment: CDR1 LNHDA and CDR2 SQIVND (reference sequence). CDR3 length: 15 amino acids. CDR3 amino acids: CASSIGGSGDQPQHF. CDR3 sequence (DNA): TGTGCCAGTAGTATTGGGGGCTCGGGTGATCAGCCCCAGCATTTT. Looking up the rest from reference TRBV19 and TRBJ1-5 gives the full variable domain: DGGITQSPKYLFRKEGQNVTLSCEQNLNHDAMYWYRQDPGQGLRLIYYSQIVNDFQKGDIAEGYSVSREKKESFPLTVTSAQKNPTAFYLCASSIGGSGDQPQHFGDGTRLSIL.

The chain recombines TRBV4-1 with TRBJ2-7, with 7 bases fitting TRBD1. V was clipped by 0 bases and J by 5 bases; unmatched bases: 7. This CDR3 spans 15 amino acids. CDR1 and CDR2 from the germline V gene are MGHRA and YSYEKL. DNA of the CDR3: TGCGCCAGCAGCCAAGAGACAGGGTCTTCGGACGAGCAGTACTTC. As protein: CASSQETGSSDEQYF.

The chain joins TRBV5-6 to TRBJ2-7, with D unresolved. V gave up 2 bases and J gave up 0 bases, with 9 bases separating them. The germline V gene encodes CDR1 SGHDT and CDR2 YYEEEE. This CDR3 spans 14 amino acids. CDR3 sequence: CASSFSVNSYEQYF. The CDR3 DNA sequence: TGTGCCAGCAGCTTTTCAGTAAACTCCTACGAGCAGTACTTC.

This clone was seen once. The V call is TRBV29-1, the J call TRBJ2-7; D is perhaps TRBD1 (6 bases). The V end was cut by 0 bases, the J end by 6 bases, with 12 bases between. The CDR3 loop spans 13 amino acids. CDR1 is SQVTM and CDR2 is ANQGSEA in the germline V gene. CDR3 in amino acids: CSVEEAGGGEQYF. Here the CDR3 DNA reads TGCAGCGTTGAAGAGGCTGGGGGCGGCGAGCAGTACTTC.

This clone was recorded only once. Here the CDR3 reads CASSSGHSSGNTIYF. CDR3 DNA: TGTGCCAGCAGCTCAGGACACTCCTCTGGAAACACCATATATTTT. This chain links TRBV7-2 with TRBJ1-3, with TRBD1 as a possible D gene (5 bases). The V end lost 4 bases, the J end lost 0 bases, and 10 bases lay between the germline ends. CDR3 length equals 15 residues. CDR1 SGHTA and CDR2 FQGNSA come from the germline V gene.

In this sample, this clone turned up once. This chain links TRBV18 with TRBJ1-2, with a possible D match to TRBD1 (5 bases). Trimming left V 0 bases short and J 1 base short, with 12 bases between. CDR1 and CDR2 (germline): KGHSH, LQKENI. The CDR3 is 16 amino acids. The CDR3 here is CASSPPADSGNYGYTF. CDR3 DNA sequence: TGTGCCAGCTCACCACCGGCAGACAGTGGTAACTATGGCTACACCTTC.

The CDR3 coding sequence is TGTGCCAGCAGCCGGCGGTTTGTGGACAGGGGTAGCGCACATCCCTACGAGCAGTACTTC. It codes for CASSRRFVDRGSAHPYEQYF. V usage is TRBV27 and J usage is TRBJ2-7, with 9 bases fitting TRBD1. Germline V gene sequence: CDR1 MNHEY, CDR2 SMNVEV (reference sequence). This CDR3 spans 20 amino acids. V was clipped by 6 bases and J by 2 bases; unmatched bases: 23.

The chain combines TRBV5-1 with TRBJ2-3; D gene uncertain. V lost 1 base and J 0 bases, leaving 6 bases between the germline ends. Germline V CDR1 and CDR2: SGHRS, YFSETQ. The CDR3 is 14 amino acids. The DNA for the CDR3 is TGCGCCAGCAGCTTGTTGACTAGCACAGATACGCAGTATTTT. This gives the protein CASSLLTSTDTQYF.

The chain uses TRBV5-6 and TRBJ2-1, with D maybe TRBD2 (5 bases). Trimming shortened V by 0 bases and J by 6 bases, and 7 bases separated the two germline ends. The CDR3 extends over 13 amino acids. Germline values: CDR1 SGHDT, CDR2 YYEEEE. This CDR3 reads CASSLVRGNEQFF. Written as DNA, the CDR3 is TGTGCCAGCAGCTTGGTTCGGGGCAATGAGCAGTTCTTC.

The chain uses TRBV9 and TRBJ2-2; D possibly corresponds to TRBD2 (6 bases). Deletions cut 2 bases from V and 7 bases from J, with 12 bases between. The CDR3 totals 14 residues. CDR1 and CDR2 (germline): SGDLS, YYNGEE. The CDR3 coding sequence is TGTGCCAGCAGCGTGGAGGGATTGGGCGGGGAGCTGTTTTTT. It codes for CASSVEGLGGELFF.

This chain joins TRBV27 and TRBJ2-3, with 15 bases fitting TRBD2. CDR1 is MNHEY and CDR2 is SMNVEV in the germline V gene (reference sequence). The CDR3 consists of 18 residues. J lost 6 bases, V lost 5 bases, and 12 bases had no gene match. CDR3 amino acids: CASSITGTSGRQGDTQYF. The CDR3 nucleotides read TGTGCCAGCAGTATTACAGGGACTAGCGGGAGGCAGGGGGATACGCAGTATTTT.

CDR3: CASSSYREPLGDTQYF. CDR3 DNA: TGTGCCAGCAGCTCCTACCGGGAACCTTTGGGGGATACGCAGTATTTT. This chain links TRBV9 with TRBJ2-3, with a possible D match to TRBD2 (5 bases). Germline V lookup: CDR1 SGDLS, CDR2 YYNGEE. This CDR3 region has 16 residues. Trimming removed 4 bases from V and 6 bases from J, with 21 bases in between.

There are a few counts of this clone. J is TRBJ2-7 and V is TRBV12-5, with D tentatively TRBD1 (6 bases). V was clipped by 11 bases and J by 0 bases, with 14 bases between them. CDR1 is LGHNT, CDR2 FRNRAP, per germline. The CDR3 is 13 amino acids. CDR3 in amino acids: CAPKGGDSYEQYF. DNA for the CDR3: TGTGCTCCTAAAGGGGGAGACTCCTACGAGCAGTACTTC.

This clone showed up just a few times. V is TRBV5-4 and J is TRBJ1-4; no firm D call. Germline CDR1 reads SGHNT; CDR2 reads YYREEE (reference sequence). The CDR3 runs 13 residues. Trimming took off 0 bases at V and 4 bases at J, with 4 bases between the two ends. The DNA of the CDR3 is TGTGCCAGCAGCTTGGCCCGTAATGAAAAACTGTTTTTT. It encodes CASSLARNEKLFF.